This T cell receptor (beta chain) is from a study of blood T cell repertoires in COVID-19. Clinical histories supplied by participants themselves formed the basis of cohort assignment. Trimming pared 8 bases from V and 5 bases from J, leaving 21 bases between. Looked up from germline, CDR1 is MDHEN and CDR2 is SYDVKM. This CDR3 has 15 residues. The repertoire was sequenced with immunoSEQ multiplex PCR; TCRdb's copy has only in-frame clones and lacks some. In the table there are around 190,000 clones, more than 70% of which are singletons. The chain recombines TRBV28 with TRBJ1-2; a weak D match, TRBD1 (5 bases). The TCR was taken from a man in his forties or fifties with acute COVID-19. Sequenced material: PBMCs or T cells enriched from blood (not recorded which). For the CDR3, the DNA is TGTGCCAGCGGCCAGGGTTTGACAGTAAGATATGGCTACACCTTC. Its protein is CASGQGLTVRYGYTF.